This is a list of T cell receptor beta chains from one sample in a study of cytomegalovirus exposure and HLA in healthy donors. TCRdb keeps only in-frame clones here, not all; method: immunoSEQ multiplex PCR. The sample contains some 180,000 clones, about three quarters of which appear only once. Material for sequencing was PBMCs. These TCRs come from a man younger than 35 in good health and CMV-seronegative. Both conserved end residues are part of each CDR3. The order of the fields is clone size, J gene, D gene, V gene, CDR3 protein. D genes are given only for firm matches. Clone size, where shown, is once, few, many, or a class for clones that have expanded.

NA | TRBJ2-7 | TRBD1 | TRBV5-6 | CASSLGDRTGGRQYF
NA | TRBJ1-1 | NA | TRBV9 | CASNPTGANTEAFF
NA | TRBJ2-3 | TRBD2 | TRBV27 | CASNLGLAGGDTQYF
NA | TRBJ2-1 | NA | TRBV7-6 | CASSHSNVGEQFF
NA | TRBJ2-3 | NA | TRBV9 | CASSPQGDTQYF
NA | TRBJ2-1 | TRBD2 | TRBV7-2 | CASSLAFGSSGSDEQFF
NA | TRBJ1-6 | TRBD1 | TRBV19 | CASSISGTGNSPLHF
NA | TRBJ2-7 | TRBD2 | TRBV5-6 | CATGGGSYEQYF
NA | TRBJ1-5 | NA | TRBV5-6 | CASSVREPNQPQHF
NA | TRBJ1-4 | NA | TRBV30 | CAWSEGHLNNNEKLFF
NA | TRBJ2-1 | TRBD2 | TRBV11-2 | CASSPGLAGEGSYNEQFF
NA | TRBJ2-7 | NA | TRBV25-1 | CASSDKPWGTNEQYF
NA | TRBJ1-1 | TRBD1 | TRBV19 | CASSIRGRGGDTEAFF
NA | TRBJ1-2 | NA | TRBV27 | CASRREKGSNYGYTF
NA | TRBJ2-5 | NA | TRBV13 | CASSSGLQETQYF
NA | TRBJ2-6 | NA | TRBV11-3 | CASSFGGLPGANVLTF
NA | TRBJ2-5 | TRBD2 | TRBV9 | CASSVLGSGDRETQYF
NA | TRBJ2-1 | TRBD1 | TRBV27 | CASTRQGPYNEQFF
NA | TRBJ1-5 | TRBD1 | TRBV10-3 | CAISSGQGEYSNQPQHF
NA | TRBJ1-4 | NA | TRBV5-5 | CASSLIPQEKLFF
NA | TRBJ2-2 | NA | TRBV2 | CASSDKAINTGELFF
NA | TRBJ1-2 | TRBD1 | TRBV18 | CASSQPTGDHYTF
NA | TRBJ2-7 | NA | TRBV5-1 | CASSLAQGYSYEQYF
NA | TRBJ1-1 | TRBD1 | TRBV29-1 | CSVVRQGGDTEAFF
NA | TRBJ2-7 | NA | TRBV4-1 | CASSQVYESSYEQYF
once | TRBJ1-5 | TRBD1 | TRBV7-2 | CASSLGTGNPGNQPQHF
NA | NA | NA | TRBV2 | CASSETGFYYEQYF
NA | TRBJ1-1 | NA | TRBV29-1 | CSVERGITEAFF
NA | TRBJ2-6 | TRBD2 | TRBV7-3 | CASSLSTSGGANVLTF
NA | TRBJ1-1 | TRBD1 | TRBV30 | CAWKGTGTGQAFF
NA | TRBJ2-5 | NA | TRBV15 | CATSRDQGGETQYF
NA | TRBJ2-2 | NA | TRBV30 | CAWSVNRVNGELFF
NA | TRBJ2-1 | NA | TRBV9 | CASSPPWTGTQPNEQFF
NA | TRBJ2-7 | NA | TRBV30 | CAWRLAESSYEQYF
few | TRBJ2-3 | TRBD1 | TRBV7-3 | CASSPGSGGHDTQYF
NA | TRBJ1-2 | TRBD1 | TRBV30 | CAWGTGGLGYGYTF
NA | TRBJ2-5 | TRBD1 | TRBV27 | CASSSPPGQGNQETQYF
NA | TRBJ2-1 | NA | TRBV21-1 | CASIWTGGNNEQFF
few | TRBJ1-1 | NA | TRBV2 | CASRLFQNTEAFF
NA | TRBJ2-7 | TRBD1 | TRBV4-3 | CASSQSGTGRHEQYF
NA | TRBJ2-1 | TRBD2 | TRBV9 | CASSRLAGGPEQFF
once | TRBJ1-2 | NA | TRBV5-8 | CASSLVFPPGRAGYTF
NA | TRBJ2-2 | NA | TRBV9 | CASTLGGTGELFF
NA | TRBJ2-7 | NA | TRBV11-2 | CASSPTGGAYEQYF
few | TRBJ2-2 | TRBD2 | TRBV19 | CASSIRGAGELFF
NA | TRBJ2-5 | NA | TRBV4-3 | CASSPGTQETQYF
NA | TRBJ2-3 | NA | TRBV5-1 | CASSLDFAFTDTQYF
NA | TRBJ2-5 | NA | TRBV13 | CASSLYGDIQIGETQYF
NA | TRBJ2-3 | TRBD1 | TRBV30 | CAWAEGQGATDTQYF
NA | TRBJ2-1 | TRBD2 | TRBV7-9 | CASSETGPGGAYNEQFF
NA | TRBJ1-6 | TRBD1 | TRBV7-8 | CASSHGQESSYNSPLHF
NA | TRBJ2-3 | NA | TRBV7-3 | CASSLSGSTDTQYF
NA | TRBJ1-1 | TRBD1 | TRBV6-1 | CASSPGQRTEAFF
NA | TRBJ2-1 | NA | TRBV27 | CASSLEGYNEQFF